The sequence of this T cell receptor beta chain was determined in a study of OX40 agonist ivuxolimab in advanced cancers. Profiling relied on immunoSEQ multiplex PCR, and the TCRdb table lists in-frame clones only, not all of them. The sample consists of roughly 63,000 clones, 89% of them appearing once. The CDR3 spans 16 residues. Germline CDR1 SGDLS, CDR2 YYNGEE. J lost 5 bases, V lost 0 bases, and 5 bases had no gene match. Specimen: CD4+ or CD8+ T cells sorted from blood, collected in a trial of the OX40 agonist ivuxolimab. The source of this sequence is an adult with an advanced solid tumor such as melanoma, head and neck, liver or kidney cancer. The genes are TRBV9 and TRBJ2-3, with 11 bases aligning to TRBD2. The CDR3 nucleotides are TGTGCCAGCAGCGTAGATAGCGGGAGGGCCGGAGATACGCAGTATTTT. It codes for CASSVDSGRAGDTQYF.